This T cell receptor (beta chain) emerged from a study of shared clonotypes between healthy human individuals. Study-wide context: Per donor, three plates held CD4 naive cells, three held CD4 memory, two held CD8 naive and one held CD8 memory.

Comment on this clone: Its target is not known.

The germline V gene has CDR1 SNHLY and CDR2 FYNNEI. This CDR3 has 15 residues. V gave up 8 bases and J gave up 7 bases, with 20 bases separating them. Study-level findings and limits: The study drew on few donors, limiting represented genetic and exposure-history diversity.

Sorted subsets were amplified in replicate PCRs using around 220 ng DNA, approximately 30,000 T cell genomes. Data came from immunoSEQ multiplex PCR; TCRdb stores just in-frame clones and leaves some out. This sample has about 2.5 million clones, with 85% to 95% found just once. This chain links TRBV2 with TRBJ1-4, with D possibly being TRBD1 (5 bases). This TCR was recovered from a man aged 18-30 years in good health. Some clones in this sample may be carry-over from other donors' samples. Sequencing was done on a sample of naive CD4+ T cells from PBMCs. Subset specified: CD45RA+ positively selected. The CDR3 spells CASSLGLLRGEKLFF. CDR3 in DNA: TGTGCCAGCTCCCTGGGGCTCCTGCGTGGTGAAAAACTGTTTTTT. Variable domain in full (rest from reference TRBV2 and TRBJ1-4): EPEVTQTPSHQVTQMGQEVILRCVPISNHLYFYWYRQILGQKVEFLVSFYNNEISEKSEIFDDQFSVERPDGSNFTLKIRSTKLEDSAMYFCASSLGLLRGEKLFFGSGTQLSVL.